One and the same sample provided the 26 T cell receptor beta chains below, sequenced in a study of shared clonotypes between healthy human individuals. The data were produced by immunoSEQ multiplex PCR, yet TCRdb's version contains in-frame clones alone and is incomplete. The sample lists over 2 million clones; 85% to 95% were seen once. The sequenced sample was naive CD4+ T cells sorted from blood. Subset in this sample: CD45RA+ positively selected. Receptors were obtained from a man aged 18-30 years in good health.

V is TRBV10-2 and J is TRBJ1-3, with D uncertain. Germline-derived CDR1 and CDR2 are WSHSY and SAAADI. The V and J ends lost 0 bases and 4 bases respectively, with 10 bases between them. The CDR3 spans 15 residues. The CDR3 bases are TGCGCCAGCAGTGAGTCGCCGGTAGACGGAAACACCATATATTTT. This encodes CASSESPVDGNTIYF.

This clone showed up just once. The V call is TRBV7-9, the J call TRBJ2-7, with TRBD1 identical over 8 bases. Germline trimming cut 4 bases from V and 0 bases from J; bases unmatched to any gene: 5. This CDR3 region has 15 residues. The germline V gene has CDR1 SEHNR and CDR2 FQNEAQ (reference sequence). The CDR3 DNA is TGTGCCAGCAGCTCAGGGACAGGTAACTCCTACGAGCAGTACTTC. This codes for CASSSGTGNSYEQYF.

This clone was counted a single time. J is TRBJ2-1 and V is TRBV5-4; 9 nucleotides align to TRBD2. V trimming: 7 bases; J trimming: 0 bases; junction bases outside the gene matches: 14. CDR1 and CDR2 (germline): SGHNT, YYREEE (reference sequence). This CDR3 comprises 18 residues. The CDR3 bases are TGTGCCAGCGGATCCTCAACCACTAGCGGGCTCTCCTACAATGAGCAGTTCTTC. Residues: CASGSSTTSGLSYNEQFF.

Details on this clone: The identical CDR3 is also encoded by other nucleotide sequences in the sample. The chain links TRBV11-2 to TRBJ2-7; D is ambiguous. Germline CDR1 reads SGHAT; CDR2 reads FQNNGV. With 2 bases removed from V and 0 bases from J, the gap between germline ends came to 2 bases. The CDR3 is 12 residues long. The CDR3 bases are TGTGCCAGCAGCTTATCCTCCTACGAGCAGTACTTC. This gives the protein CASSLSSYEQYF.

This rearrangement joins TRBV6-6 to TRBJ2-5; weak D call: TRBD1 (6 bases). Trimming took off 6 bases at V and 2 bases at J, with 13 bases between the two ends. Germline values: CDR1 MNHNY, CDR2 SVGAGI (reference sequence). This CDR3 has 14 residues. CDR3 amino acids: CASSGQTEQETQYF. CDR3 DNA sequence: TGTGCCAGCAGCGGACAGACCGAACAAGAGACCCAGTACTTC.

The CDR3 sequence is CASSQDSGQGKRPSGVYEQYF. CDR3 nucleotide sequence: TGCGCCAGCAGCCAAGATTCGGGACAGGGAAAGCGGCCCTCTGGGGTCTACGAGCAGTACTTC. The chain recombines TRBV4-1 with TRBJ2-7, with 9 bases lining up with TRBD1. This CDR3 is built from 21 residues. The V and J ends lost 0 bases and 3 bases, in that order; junction bases with no gene match: 21. CDR1 and CDR2 from the germline V gene are MGHRA and YSYEKL.

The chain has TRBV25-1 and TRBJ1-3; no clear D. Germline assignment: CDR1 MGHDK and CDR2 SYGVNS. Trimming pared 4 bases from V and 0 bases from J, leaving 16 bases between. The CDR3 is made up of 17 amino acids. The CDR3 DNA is TGTGCCAGCAGTGCGCTCGAGCGGGGAAACTCTGGAAACACCATATATTTT. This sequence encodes CASSALERGNSGNTIYF.

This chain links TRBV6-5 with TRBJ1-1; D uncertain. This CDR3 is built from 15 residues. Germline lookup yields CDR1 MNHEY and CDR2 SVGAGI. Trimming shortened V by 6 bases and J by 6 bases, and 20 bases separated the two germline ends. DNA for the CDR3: TGTGCCAGCAGCTCCCCGACCGCTACGCTCTCTGAAGCTTTCTTT. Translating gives CASSSPTATLSEAFF.

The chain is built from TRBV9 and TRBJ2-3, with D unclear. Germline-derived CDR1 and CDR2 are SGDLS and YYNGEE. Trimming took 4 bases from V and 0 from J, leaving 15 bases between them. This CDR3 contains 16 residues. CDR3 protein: CASSPSSRTSTDTQYF. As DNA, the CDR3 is TGTGCCAGCAGCCCTTCATCCCGAACTAGCACAGATACGCAGTATTTT.

The CDR3 protein is CASSEYRVGYTF. The CDR3 DNA reads as TGTGCCAGCAGTGAATACAGGGTTGGCTACACCTTC. This sequence joins TRBV25-1 and TRBJ1-2; tentative D call: TRBD1 (5 bases). This CDR3 contains 12 residues. Per germline, CDR1 MGHDK and CDR2 SYGVNS. V was pared by 0 bases and J by 7 bases, with 6 bases between.

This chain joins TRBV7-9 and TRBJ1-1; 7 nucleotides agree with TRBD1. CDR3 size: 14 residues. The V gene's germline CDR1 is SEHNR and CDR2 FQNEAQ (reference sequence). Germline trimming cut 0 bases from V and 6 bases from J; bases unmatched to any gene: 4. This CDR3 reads CASSLAPGQSEAFF. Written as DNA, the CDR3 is TGTGCCAGCAGCTTAGCGCCGGGACAGTCTGAAGCTTTCTTT. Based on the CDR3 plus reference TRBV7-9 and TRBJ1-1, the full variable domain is DTGVSQNPRHKITKRGQNVTFRCDPISEHNRLYWYRQTLGQGPEFLTYFQNEAQLEKSRLLSDRFSAERPKGSFSTLEIQRTEQGDSAMYLCASSLAPGQSEAFFGQGTRLTVV.

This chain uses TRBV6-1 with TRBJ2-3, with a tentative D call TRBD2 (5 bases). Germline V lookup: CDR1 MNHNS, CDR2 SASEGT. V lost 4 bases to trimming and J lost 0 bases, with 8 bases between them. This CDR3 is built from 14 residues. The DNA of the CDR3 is TGTGCCAGCAGTGTGTTAGCGAGCACAGATACGCAGTATTTT. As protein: CASSVLASTDTQYF.

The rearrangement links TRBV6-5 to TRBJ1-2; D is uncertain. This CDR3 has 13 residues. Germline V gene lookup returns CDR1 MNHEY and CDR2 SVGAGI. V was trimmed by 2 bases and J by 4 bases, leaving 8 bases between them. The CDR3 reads CASSYKEGYGYTF. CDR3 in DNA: TGTGCCAGCAGTTACAAGGAGGGCTATGGCTACACCTTC.

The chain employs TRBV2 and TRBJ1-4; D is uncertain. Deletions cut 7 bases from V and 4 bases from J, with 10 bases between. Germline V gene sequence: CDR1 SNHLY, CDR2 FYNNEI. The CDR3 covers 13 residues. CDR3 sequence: CASMGSYNEKLFF. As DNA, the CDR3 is TGTGCCAGCATGGGGTCATATAATGAAAAACTGTTTTTT.

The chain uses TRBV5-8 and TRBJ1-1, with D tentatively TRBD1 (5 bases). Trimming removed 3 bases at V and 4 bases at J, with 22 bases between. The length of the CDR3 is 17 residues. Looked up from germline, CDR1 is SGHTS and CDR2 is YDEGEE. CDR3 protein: CASSYKGRLLGVTEAFF. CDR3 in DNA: TGTGCCAGCAGCTATAAGGGACGCCTCCTTGGGGTCACTGAAGCTTTCTTT.

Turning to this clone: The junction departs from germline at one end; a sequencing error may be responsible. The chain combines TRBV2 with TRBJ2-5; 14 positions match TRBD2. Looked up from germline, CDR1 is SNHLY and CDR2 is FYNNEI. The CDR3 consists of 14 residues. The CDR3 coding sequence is TGTGCCAGCAGTGAGGGACTAGCGGGAGTCGGGGTAAACTTC. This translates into CASSEGLAGVGVNF.

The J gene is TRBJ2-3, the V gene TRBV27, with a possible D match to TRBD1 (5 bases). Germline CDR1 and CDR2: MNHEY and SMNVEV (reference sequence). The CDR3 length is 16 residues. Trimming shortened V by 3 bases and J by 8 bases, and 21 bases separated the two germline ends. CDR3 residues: CASSFNAQGPIGTQYF. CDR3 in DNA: TGTGCCAGCAGTTTTAATGCCCAGGGCCCGATAGGTACGCAGTATTTT.

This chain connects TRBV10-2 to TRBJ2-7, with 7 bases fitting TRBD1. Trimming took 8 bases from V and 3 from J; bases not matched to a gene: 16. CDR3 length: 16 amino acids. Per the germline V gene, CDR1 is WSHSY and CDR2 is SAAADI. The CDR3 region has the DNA TGCGCCAGCCAGTTCGGACAGGACTCCTTCCACTACGAGCAGTACTTC. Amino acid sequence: CASQFGQDSFHYEQYF.

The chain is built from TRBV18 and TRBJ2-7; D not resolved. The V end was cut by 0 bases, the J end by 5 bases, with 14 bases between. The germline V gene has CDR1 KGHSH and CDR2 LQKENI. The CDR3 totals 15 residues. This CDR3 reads CASSPPMPRNDEQYF. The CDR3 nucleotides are TGTGCCAGCTCACCACCCATGCCCAGGAACGACGAGCAGTACTTC. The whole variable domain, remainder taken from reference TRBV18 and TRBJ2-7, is NAGVMQNPRHLVRRRGQEARLRCSPMKGHSHVYWYRQLPEEGLKFMVYLQKENIIDESGMPKERFSAEFPKEGPSILRIQQVVRGDSAAYFCASSPPMPRNDEQYFGPGTRLTVT.

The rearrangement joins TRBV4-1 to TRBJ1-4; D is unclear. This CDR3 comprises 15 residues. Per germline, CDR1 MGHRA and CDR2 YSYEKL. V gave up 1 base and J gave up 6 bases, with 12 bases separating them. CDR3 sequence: CASSQVTGWDEKLFF. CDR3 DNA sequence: TGCGCCAGCAGCCAAGTTACGGGGTGGGATGAAAAACTGTTTTTT.

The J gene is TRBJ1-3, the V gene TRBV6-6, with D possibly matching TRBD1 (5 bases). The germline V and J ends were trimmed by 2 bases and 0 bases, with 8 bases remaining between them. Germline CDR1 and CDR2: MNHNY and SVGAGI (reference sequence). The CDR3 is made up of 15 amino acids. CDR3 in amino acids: CASSYTGGSGNTIYF. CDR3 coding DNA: TGTGCCAGCAGTTACACCGGGGGCTCTGGAAACACCATATATTTT.

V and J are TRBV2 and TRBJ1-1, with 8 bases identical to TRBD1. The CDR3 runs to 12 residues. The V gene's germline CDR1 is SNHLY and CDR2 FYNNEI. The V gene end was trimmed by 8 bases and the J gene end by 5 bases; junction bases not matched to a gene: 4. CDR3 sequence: CASDRGVTEAFF. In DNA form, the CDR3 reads TGTGCCAGCGACAGGGGTGTGACTGAAGCTTTCTTT.

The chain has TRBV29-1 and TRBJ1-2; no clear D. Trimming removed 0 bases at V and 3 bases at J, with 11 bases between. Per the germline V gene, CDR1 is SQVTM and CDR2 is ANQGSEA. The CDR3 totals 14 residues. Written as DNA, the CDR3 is TGCAGCGTTGAAGACCCCATGGTGGACTATGGCTACACCTTC. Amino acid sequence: CSVEDPMVDYGYTF.

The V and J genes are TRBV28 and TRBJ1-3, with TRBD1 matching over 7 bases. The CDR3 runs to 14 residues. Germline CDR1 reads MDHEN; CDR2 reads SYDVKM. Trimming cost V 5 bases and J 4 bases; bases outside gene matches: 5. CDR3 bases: TGTGCCAGCAGTGGGGGGGACAGAGGAAACACCATATATTTT. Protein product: CASSGGDRGNTIYF.

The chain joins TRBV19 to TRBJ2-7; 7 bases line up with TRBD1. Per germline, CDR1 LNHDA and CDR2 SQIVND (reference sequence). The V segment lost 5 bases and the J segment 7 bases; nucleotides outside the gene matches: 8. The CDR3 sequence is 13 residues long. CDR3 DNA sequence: TGTGCCAGTAGTTTGGGACAGAAGGGAGAGCAGTACTTC. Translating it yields CASSLGQKGEQYF.

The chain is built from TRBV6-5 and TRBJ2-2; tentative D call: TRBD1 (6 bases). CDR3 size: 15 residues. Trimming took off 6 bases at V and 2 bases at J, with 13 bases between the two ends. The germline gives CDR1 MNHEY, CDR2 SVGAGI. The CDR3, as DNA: TGTGCCAGCAGCCTTGACAGGATAAACACCGGGGAGCTGTTTTTT. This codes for CASSLDRINTGELFF.